These 27 T cell receptor beta chains were all obtained from the same sample, sequenced in a study of cytomegalovirus exposure and HLA in healthy donors. Produced via immunoSEQ multiplex PCR; TCRdb's table is partial and in-frame only. The sample lists over 150,000 clones, about 96% occurring once. The source material was PBMCs. The source is a young woman in good health and CMV-seronegative.

The rearrangement links TRBV6-5 to TRBJ2-7, with 7 bases fitting TRBD1. The CDR3 sequence is 13 residues long. The germline V gene has CDR1 MNHEY and CDR2 SVGAGI. V was clipped by 8 bases and J by 3 bases; unmatched bases: 7. The CDR3 bases are TGTGCCAGCGGTGGAGACAGGGTCTACGAGCAGTACTTC. It specifies CASGGDRVYEQYF.

The chain joins TRBV5-1 to TRBJ2-7; a weak D match, TRBD2 (6 bases). This CDR3 contains 12 residues. The germline V gene has CDR1 SGHRS and CDR2 YFSETQ. V lost 4 bases and J lost 6, with 11 bases in between. CDR3 nucleotide sequence: TGCGCCAGCAGCCGGGGGTCGAGCGAGCAGTACTTC. This codes for CASSRGSSEQYF.

The V gene is TRBV2, the J gene TRBJ2-7; possible D gene TRBD1, 6 bases. Between the trimmed V and J ends, which lost 10 bases and 6 bases, there was a span of 19 bases. CDR1 SNHLY and CDR2 FYNNEI come from the germline V gene. The CDR3 consists of 13 residues. DNA for the CDR3: TGTGCCACAACTACAGGGAGTCCTCTCGAGCAGTACTTC. As protein: CATTTGSPLEQYF.

The chain combines TRBV4-3 with TRBJ1-1; D is uncertain. Trimming shortened V by 3 bases and J by 2 bases, and 10 bases separated the two germline ends. This CDR3 is 14 amino acids long. In germline, CDR1 is LGHNA, CDR2 YSLEER. CDR3 loop: CASSQLGGNTEAFF. The CDR3 coding sequence is TGCGCCAGCAGCCAGTTGGGAGGAAACACTGAAGCTTTCTTT.

V is TRBV11-3 and J is TRBJ2-7, with no clear D. Trimming shortened V by 5 bases and J by 4 bases, and 6 bases separated the two germline ends. Germline assignment: CDR1 SGHNT and CDR2 YENEEA. This CDR3 has 11 amino acids. CDR3 sequence (DNA): TGTGCCAGCAGCCCGCGTTACGAGCAGTACTTC. Amino acid sequence: CASSPRYEQYF. The full variable domain, its missing parts supplied by reference TRBV11-3 and TRBJ2-7, is EAGVVQSPRYKIIEKKQPVAFWCNPISGHNTLYWYLQNLGQGPELLIRYENEEAVDDSQLPKDRFSAERLKGVDSTLKIQPAELGDSAVYLCASSPRYEQYFGPGTRLTVT.

Only a few counts were recorded for this clone. The rearrangement joins TRBV9 to TRBJ2-3; 8 bases align to TRBD2. CDR1 and CDR2 (germline): SGDLS, YYNGEE. The CDR3 has 17 amino acids. J lost 1 base, V lost 0 bases, and 7 bases had no gene match. DNA for the CDR3: TGTGCCAGCAGCGTAGCTACGGTGCGGGGGGGCACAGATACGCAGTATTTT. Amino acids: CASSVATVRGGTDTQYF.

This chain joins TRBV6-5 and TRBJ1-5; weak D call: TRBD1 (6 bases). The CDR3 consists of 14 residues. Trimming removed 7 bases at V and 0 bases at J, with 10 bases between. Looked up from germline, CDR1 is MNHEY and CDR2 is SVGAGI. CDR3 coding DNA: TGTGCCAGCACCGGACAGTATAGCAATCAGCCCCAGCATTTT. It specifies CASTGQYSNQPQHF.

The chain uses TRBV5-8 and TRBJ1-5; TRBD1 matches at 10 bases. Germline-derived CDR1 and CDR2 are SGHTS and YDEGEE. With 4 bases clipped from V and 2 bases from J, the junction kept 9 bases outside the gene matches. The CDR3 has 17 amino acids. DNA of the CDR3: TGTGCCAGCAGCAAGGGGACAGGGGTTTCGGGCAATCAGCCCCAGCATTTT. Translating gives CASSKGTGVSGNQPQHF. Complete variable domain (other parts from reference TRBV5-8 and TRBJ1-5): EAGVTQSPTHLIKTRGQQATLRCSPISGHTSVYWYQQALGLGLQFLLWYDEGEERNRGNFPPRFSGRQFPNYSSELNVNALELEDSALYLCASSKGTGVSGNQPQHFGDGTRLSIL.

The CDR3 DNA follows: TGTGCCAGCAGCGTAGCTACAGGGGGCTCCAACATCTATGGCTACACCTTC. It translates to CASSVATGGSNIYGYTF. The rearrangement links TRBV9 to TRBJ1-2; 9 nucleotides agree with TRBD1. Germline lookup yields CDR1 SGDLS and CDR2 YYNGEE. The CDR3 is 17 amino acids. With V trimmed by 0 bases and J by 4 bases, 10 bases remained unmatched.

V gene TRBV7-2 combines with J gene TRBJ1-2, with 7 positions matching TRBD1. The CDR3 runs 15 residues. Unmatched junction bases numbered 5, after V lost 1 base and J lost 3 bases. Germline CDR1 reads SGHTA; CDR2 reads FQGNSA. CDR3 region: CASSLVPGGDYGYTF. CDR3 coding DNA: TGTGCCAGCAGCTTAGTACCAGGGGGTGACTATGGCTACACCTTC.

The chain carries TRBV4-3 and TRBJ2-7; 9 bases align to TRBD1. J gave up 5 bases and V 1 base, and 6 bases lay outside the gene matches. The length of the CDR3 is 15 residues. CDR1 is LGHNA and CDR2 is YSLEER in the germline V gene. The CDR3 DNA reads TGCGCCAGCAGCCAAGTCGGGGACAGGGACGACGAGCAGTACTTC. It encodes CASSQVGDRDDEQYF.

This chain connects TRBV10-1 to TRBJ1-2; D might be TRBD1 (5 bases). Germline loops: CDR1 WNHNN, CDR2 SYGVQD (reference sequence). The V end lost 5 bases, the J end lost 4 bases, and 14 bases lay between the germline ends. This CDR3 spans 14 amino acids. As DNA, the CDR3 is TGCGCCAGCAGTTTCGGGCAGGGTCGCTATGGCTACACCTTC. Translation: CASSFGQGRYGYTF.

The CDR3 reads CASSLEGTRYNEQFF. The DNA of the CDR3 is TGCGCCAGCAGCTTGGAGGGGACTCGGTACAATGAGCAGTTCTTC. The V and J genes are TRBV5-1 and TRBJ2-1, with D possibly being TRBD2 (6 bases). CDR3 size: 15 residues. Between the trimmed V and J ends, which lost 0 bases and 4 bases, there was a span of 11 bases. From germline, CDR1 is SGHRS and CDR2 YFSETQ.

In regard to this clone: Other DNA variants within this sample encode the same CDR3. The genes are TRBV19 and TRBJ1-1; D ambiguous. Trimming left V 5 bases short and J 1 base short, with 5 bases between. CDR3 length: 12 residues. Germline lookup yields CDR1 LNHDA and CDR2 SQIVND (reference sequence). The CDR3 region is CASSSGNTEAFF. DNA for the CDR3: TGTGCCAGTAGTTCAGGGAACACTGAAGCTTTCTTT.

The chain couples TRBV6-6 to TRBJ1-1; 12 bases line up with TRBD1. The CDR3 length is 16 residues. Germline V gives CDR1 MNHNY, CDR2 SVGAGI (reference sequence). The V segment lost 5 bases and the J segment 5 bases; nucleotides outside the gene matches: 9. This CDR3 reads CASSKMGQGANTEAFF. The CDR3 region has the DNA TGTGCCAGCAGTAAGATGGGACAGGGGGCGAATACTGAAGCTTTCTTT.

The gene calls are TRBV6-1 and TRBJ2-5; perhaps TRBD2 as D (5 bases). The germline V gene encodes CDR1 MNHNS and CDR2 SASEGT. V was pared by 6 bases and J by 2 bases, with 10 bases between. The CDR3 is 13 residues long. For the CDR3, the DNA is TGTGCCAGCAGGCCGGACTTACAAGAGACCCAGTACTTC. Its translation: CASRPDLQETQYF.

The chain is built from TRBV27 and TRBJ2-7, with TRBD1 as a possible D gene (6 bases). The V gene lost 5 bases and the J gene lost 7 bases, with 33 bases spanning the gap. The CDR3 is 19 residues long. Per the germline V gene, CDR1 is MNHEY and CDR2 is SMNVEV (reference sequence). CDR3 DNA: TGTGCCAGCAGTCCCGATTACGCGAGGGGGTCAGGCGCCTGGTGGGAGCAGTACTTC. Protein sequence: CASSPDYARGSGAWWEQYF.

The chain employs TRBV9 and TRBJ2-1; no reliable D call. Germline CDR1 reads SGDLS; CDR2 reads YYNGEE. CDR3 length equals 16 residues. Trimming pared 0 bases from V and 3 bases from J, leaving 13 bases between. The CDR3 bases are TGTGCCAGCAGCGTAGTTTCTCGGGTCGGCTACAATGAGCAGTTCTTC. Encoded protein: CASSVVSRVGYNEQFF.

The chain links TRBV29-1 to TRBJ2-7; 8 nucleotides line up with TRBD1. V gave up 3 bases and J gave up 5 bases; unmatched junction bases: 3. CDR1 and CDR2 (germline): SQVTM, ANQGSEA. This CDR3 has 12 amino acids. The CDR3 DNA follows: TGCAGCGTTGAGACAGGGGACCACGAGCAGTACTTC. This encodes CSVETGDHEQYF.

The chain has TRBV7-2 and TRBJ1-6; D possibly corresponds to TRBD1 (5 bases). CDR1 and CDR2 (germline): SGHTA, FQGNSA. This CDR3 region has 14 residues. V shed 6 bases and J shed 5 bases, with 11 bases lying between them. The DNA of the CDR3 is TGTGCCAGCAGAAGGACAAGAGATAATTCACCCCTCCACTTT. The encoded protein is CASRRTRDNSPLHF.

This clone appeared once. The J gene is TRBJ1-5, the V gene TRBV7-2; D may be TRBD1 (5 bases). Germline V gene data show CDR1 as SGHTA and CDR2 as FQGNSA. This CDR3 is 15 amino acids long. Trimming shortened V by 0 bases and J by 6 bases, and 12 bases separated the two germline ends. CDR3 nucleotides: TGTGCCAGCAGCTTAGCGCCCCGGAGGGGTCAGCCCCAGCATTTT. It yields the protein CASSLAPRRGQPQHF.

The chain uses TRBV19 and TRBJ1-5; 7 nucleotides line up with TRBD1. V lost 6 bases to trimming and J lost 5 bases; unmatched junction nucleotides: 7. CDR1 is LNHDA, CDR2 SQIVND, per germline (reference sequence). This CDR3 is 14 amino acids long. CDR3 in DNA: TGTGCCAGTAGGACAGGGTTGAGTTATCAGCCCCAGCATTTT. Translation gives CASRTGLSYQPQHF.

This chain connects TRBV10-1 to TRBJ2-2, with 10 bases identical to TRBD2. CDR1 is WNHNN, CDR2 SYGVQD, per germline (reference sequence). The CDR3 runs 18 residues. With V trimmed by 2 bases and J by 0 bases, 6 bases remained unmatched. CDR3 nucleotides: TGCGCCAGCAGTGAGGGGCTAGCGGGGGACCCGAACACCGGGGAGCTGTTTTTT. Translation gives CASSEGLAGDPNTGELFF.

The chain couples TRBV18 to TRBJ1-3; TRBD1 aligns across 7 bases. The CDR3 runs 16 residues. V shed 3 bases, J shed 0 bases, and the junction held 5 bases outside the gene matches. CDR1 KGHSH and CDR2 LQKENI come from the germline V gene. CDR3 residues: CASSPDRALSGNTIYF. CDR3 in DNA: TGTGCCAGCTCACCTGACAGGGCCCTCTCTGGAAACACCATATATTTT.

The chain links TRBV18 to TRBJ2-7, with TRBD1 identical over 10 bases. Losses at the gene ends were 6 bases for V and 3 bases for J; bases not matched to a gene: 5. Germline V lookup: CDR1 KGHSH, CDR2 LQKENI. The CDR3 totals 14 residues. This chain's CDR3 is CASSPGQGVYEQYF. CDR3 coding DNA: TGTGCCAGCTCGCCCGGACAGGGGGTCTACGAGCAGTACTTC.

The rearrangement uses TRBV5-5 and TRBJ2-7; D not resolved. Germline lookup yields CDR1 SGHKS and CDR2 YYEKEE (reference sequence). Trimming cost V 1 base and J 6 bases, with 8 bases left between them. CDR3 size: 12 residues. CDR3: CASSLLLPEQYF. The CDR3 DNA reads as TGTGCCAGCAGCTTGCTTCTACCCGAGCAGTACTTC.

The chain recombines TRBV7-2 with TRBJ1-1; 9 nucleotides agree with TRBD1. Germline loops: CDR1 SGHTA, CDR2 FQGNSA. This CDR3 comprises 14 residues. The trim removed 4 bases at V and 5 bases at J, leaving 5 bases unmatched. CDR3 sequence: CASSSGQGRTEAFF. The CDR3 nucleotides read TGTGCCAGCAGCTCGGGACAGGGAAGAACTGAAGCTTTCTTT.